Listed here are 20 T cell receptor beta chains from one sample, sequenced in a study of technical replicates of blood from several donors. The table came from immunoSEQ multiplex PCR; TCRdb's copy has only in-frame clones and leaves some out. Of under 95,000 clones in the sample, more than 95% were seen once. The sample taken for sequencing was T cells isolated from PBMCs. The origin of the receptors is a human donor in good health.

The chain carries TRBV19 and TRBJ2-2; 12 nucleotides align to TRBD2. This CDR3 contains 18 residues. Germline CDR1 and CDR2: LNHDA and SQIVND (reference sequence). The V gene end was trimmed by 5 bases and the J gene end by 6 bases; junction bases not matched to a gene: 13. In DNA, the CDR3 is TGTGCCAGTAGTCCGTACCCCAGGACTAGCGGGAAGGCCGGGGAGCTGTTTTTT. This codes for CASSPYPRTSGKAGELFF.

The chain has TRBV7-8 and TRBJ2-7; TRBD1 is a possible D gene (6 bases). The germline V and J ends were trimmed by 5 bases and 4 bases, with 9 bases remaining between them. Germline values: CDR1 SGHVS, CDR2 FQNEAQ. The CDR3 runs 12 residues. The CDR3 coding sequence is TGTGCCAGCAGCCGGGACACTTACGAGCAGTACTTC. Residues: CASSRDTYEQYF.

This chain uses TRBV29-1 with TRBJ1-1, with D unclear. There are 13 residues in the CDR3. The germline CDR1 and CDR2 sequences are SQVTM and ANQGSEA. Trimming removed 2 bases from V and 0 bases from J, with 7 bases in between. The CDR3 region has the DNA TGCAGCGTTGAATCCCCCATGAACACTGAAGCTTTCTTT. Residues: CSVESPMNTEAFF. Variable domain in full (rest from reference TRBV29-1 and TRBJ1-1): SAVISQKPSRDICQRGTSLTIQCQVDSQVTMMFWYRQQPGQSLTLIATANQGSEATYESGFVIDKFPISRPNLTFSTLTVSNMSPEDSSIYLCSVESPMNTEAFFGQGTRLTVV.

This sequence joins TRBV7-9 and TRBJ1-1; D might be TRBD1 (6 bases). V was pared by 0 bases and J by 3 bases, with 11 bases between. The CDR3 has 15 amino acids. CDR1 is SEHNR and CDR2 is FQNEAQ in the germline V gene (reference sequence). Written as DNA, the CDR3 is TGTGCCAGCAGCTTAGCAGGGGGAGGGGACACTGAAGCTTTCTTT. Translated, it gives CASSLAGGGDTEAFF.

This clone appeared once. The sample holds other DNA sequences that translate to the same CDR3. V usage is TRBV19 and J usage is TRBJ2-7; TRBD1 aligns across 9 bases. The germline V gene has CDR1 LNHDA and CDR2 SQIVND (reference sequence). CDR3 length equals 14 residues. The J segment lost 4 bases and the V segment lost 5 bases, leaving 6 bases of the junction unmatched. The CDR3 here is CASSAGTGTYEQYF. Here the CDR3 DNA reads TGTGCCAGTAGTGCCGGGACAGGGACGTACGAGCAGTACTTC.

V gene TRBV11-2 combines with J gene TRBJ2-7, with D unresolved. The CDR3 consists of 11 residues. V was cut by 2 bases and J by 3 bases, with 2 bases left in between. Germline CDR1 SGHAT, CDR2 FQNNGV. The CDR3 reads CASSLLYEQYF. DNA for the CDR3: TGTGCCAGCAGCTTACTCTACGAGCAGTACTTC. Full variable domain (rest looked up from reference TRBV11-2 and TRBJ2-7): EAGVAQSPRYKIIEKRQSVAFWCNPISGHATLYWYQQILGQGPKLLIQFQNNGVVDDSQLPKDRFSAERLKGVDSTLKIQPAKLEDSAVYLCASSLLYEQYFGPGTRLTVT.

V gene TRBV7-9 combines with J gene TRBJ2-3; a weak D match, TRBD2 (5 bases). This CDR3 has 14 amino acids. Looked up from germline, CDR1 is SEHNR and CDR2 is FQNEAQ (reference sequence). V was pared by 6 bases and J by 0 bases, with 10 bases between. The CDR3 region is CASRGGSSTDTQYF. Written as DNA, the CDR3 is TGTGCCAGCAGAGGAGGCAGTAGCACAGATACGCAGTATTTT.

In this sample, this clone turned up once. V gene TRBV28 combines with J gene TRBJ1-3, with a tentative D call TRBD1 (6 bases). V was clipped by 2 bases and J by 2 bases, with 13 bases between them. Germline V lookup: CDR1 MDHEN, CDR2 SYDVKM. CDR3 length: 16 residues. As DNA, the CDR3 is TGTGCCAGCAGTTTAGTACAGGGAGTTACTGGAAACACCATATATTTT. Translated, it gives CASSLVQGVTGNTIYF.

The CDR3: CASSENIQRGYTF. In nucleotides, the CDR3 is TGTGCCAGCAGTGAGAACATCCAGAGGGGCTACACCTTC. The rearrangement links TRBV6-1 to TRBJ1-2, with D hard to call. The CDR3 is made up of 13 amino acids. Deletions cut 3 bases from V and 8 bases from J, with 13 bases between. The germline V gene has CDR1 MNHNS and CDR2 SASEGT.

In DNA form, the CDR3 reads TGTGCCAGCAGTGAGAGAAGAGGAGCTTTCTTT. Its translation is CASSERRGAFF. The chain couples TRBV6-1 to TRBJ1-1, with D uncertain. Deletions cut 3 bases from V and 10 bases from J, with 9 bases between. CDR3 length: 11 amino acids. Germline-derived CDR1 and CDR2 are MNHNS and SASEGT.

This clone appeared once. The chain recombines TRBV27 with TRBJ2-7, with TRBD2 matching 7 bases. The CDR3 sequence is 16 residues long. Trimming took 10 bases from V and 0 from J; bases not matched to a gene: 15. Per the germline V gene, CDR1 is MNHEY and CDR2 is SMNVEV (reference sequence). Written as DNA, the CDR3 is TGTGCCACCGAGAGGACTCAGCGGGGCCACTCCTACGAGCAGTACTTC. As protein: CATERTQRGHSYEQYF.

The rearrangement links TRBV7-2 to TRBJ2-3; D unclear. This CDR3 is 17 amino acids long. CDR1 and CDR2 from the germline V gene are SGHTA and FQGNSA. Trimming pared 1 base from V and 4 bases from J, leaving 18 bases between. The CDR3 reads CASSLDKVAFSPDTQYF. The CDR3 DNA sequence: TGTGCCAGCAGCTTAGACAAGGTAGCCTTTTCGCCAGATACGCAGTATTTT.

The chain has TRBV12-5 and TRBJ2-2; no clear D gene. The CDR3 covers 13 residues. Looked up from germline, CDR1 is LGHNT and CDR2 is FRNRAP. V was trimmed by 3 bases and J by 1 base, leaving 3 bases between them. For the CDR3, the DNA is TGTGCTAGTGGTTTCCTGAACACCGGGGAGCTGTTTTTT. This encodes CASGFLNTGELFF.

The chain carries TRBV27 and TRBJ2-7; TRBD2 matches at 10 bases. With 0 bases clipped from V and 2 bases from J, the junction kept 7 bases outside the gene matches. Germline CDR1 and CDR2: MNHEY and SMNVEV (reference sequence). CDR3 length: 17 residues. CDR3 DNA: TGTGCCAGCAGTTTATCGTCTCCTGGACTAGCGGCCTACGAGCAGTACTTC. Protein: CASSLSSPGLAAYEQYF.

J is TRBJ2-5 and V is TRBV9; no clear D gene. V lost 0 bases and J lost 3, with 6 bases in between. The CDR3 is 13 residues long. Germline CDR1 is SGDLS and CDR2 is YYNGEE. CDR3 protein: CASSVGSEETQYF. The CDR3 bases are TGTGCCAGCAGCGTAGGGAGTGAAGAGACCCAGTACTTC. The complete variable domain, with remaining parts taken from reference TRBV9 and TRBJ2-5, reads DSGVTQTPKHLITATGQRVTLRCSPRSGDLSVYWYQQSLDQGLQFLIQYYNGEERAKGNILERFSAQQFPDLHSELNLSSLELGDSALYFCASSVGSEETQYFGPGTRLLVL.

A single count supports this clone. The chain carries TRBV13 and TRBJ1-1; D not resolved. In germline, CDR1 is PRHDT, CDR2 FYEKMQ (reference sequence). Trimming removed 5 bases at V and 2 bases at J, with 12 bases between. This CDR3 has 14 amino acids. The CDR3 region has the DNA TGTGCCAGCAGCCTAGTCACGGGAAACACTGAAGCTTTCTTT. Its translation: CASSLVTGNTEAFF.

This clone was recorded once. The V call is TRBV6-4, the J call TRBJ2-2; 7 bases align to TRBD2. This CDR3 has 17 residues. The germline gives CDR1 MRHNA, CDR2 SNTAGT. The trim removed 5 bases at V and 6 bases at J, leaving 15 bases unmatched. CDR3 protein: CASSPTPGGRSPGELFF. The CDR3 DNA reads TGTGCCAGCAGTCCTACGCCGGGCGGGAGATCTCCCGGGGAGCTGTTTTTT.

This chain joins TRBV28 and TRBJ1-1; 8 nucleotides align to TRBD1. The CDR3 length is 15 residues. Trimming removed 6 bases from V and 0 bases from J; junction bases left unmatched: 6. Germline CDR1 is MDHEN and CDR2 is SYDVKM. The CDR3 region is CASRGTGYVNTEAFF. The DNA of the CDR3 is TGTGCCAGCAGAGGGACAGGCTATGTGAACACTGAAGCTTTCTTT.

The chain recombines TRBV4-1 with TRBJ2-7; D gene unclear. CDR1 is MGHRA and CDR2 is YSYEKL in the germline V gene. Trimming left V 6 bases short and J 1 base short, with 10 bases between. The CDR3 spans 13 residues. For the CDR3, the DNA is TGCGCCAGCAGTCCAGGCTGGTCCTACGAGCAGTACTTC. Its protein product is CASSPGWSYEQYF.

The V and J genes are TRBV6-5 and TRBJ2-2; the match to TRBD2 covers 16 bases. CDR3 length equals 15 residues. CDR1 MNHEY and CDR2 SVGAGI come from the germline V gene. With 5 bases clipped from V and 11 bases from J, the junction kept 5 bases outside the gene matches. The CDR3 DNA follows: TGTGCCAGCAGTGGGGGGACTAGCGGGAGGGCCGAGCTGTTTTTT. Translation gives CASSGGTSGRAELFF.